The entry below gives a single TCR beta chain sequence along with its context. Its specificity is unknown. The sample belongs to a study of cytomegalovirus exposure and HLA in healthy donors. Study results and limitations: In an earlier analysis, productive rearrangement rates for most beta V segments clustered near 87% or 30%. Confirmation in vitro established that three CMV-associated chains were specific for CMV antigens.

The PCR contained 60 Vbeta and 13 Jbeta primers. Repertoires were generated with immunoSEQ multiplex PCR, while TCRdb's copy carries only in-frame clones and drops some. The repertoire holds over 100,000 clones, with under 75% as singletons. This CDR3 comprises 15 residues. V trimming: 3 bases; J trimming: 7 bases; junction bases outside the gene matches: 11. The germline gives CDR1 SGDLS, CDR2 YYNGEE. This chain uses TRBV9 with TRBJ1-2; 8 bases align to TRBD1. The source material was PBMCs. This TCR was recovered from a woman aged 40 to 50 in good health and CMV-seronegative. The CDR3 region has the DNA TGTGCCAGCAGCGCCGCCGGGACAGGCCCTGGTGGCTACACCTTC. Translation: CASSAAGTGPGGYTF.